This TCR beta chain is from a study of blood T cells in healthy people across ages. Study-level background: There was about one barcoded beta molecule captured by template switching per two T cells.

The V gene's germline CDR1 is DFQATT and CDR2 SNEGSKA (reference sequence). V lost 6 bases, J lost 5 bases, and 25 bases lay in between. The CDR3 has 16 residues. Comment on this clonotype: Its antigen is unidentified.

Findings and limits, study-wide: Measured against age, TCR beta diversity per million T cells decreased in a roughly linear manner.

Sample-barcoded 5' priming and a J-beta primer mix drove a second PCR of roughly 7 to 11 cycles. Via MiXCR, TCRdb re-called the 5' RACE reads, giving one row per CDR3 protein. The sample has 1.5 million to 2 million distinct CDR3 sequences; roughly 43% are singletons. Sequenced: blood. The sequence came from a human donor in good health. The chain couples TRBV20-1 to TRBJ1-2; TRBD1 might be the D (6 bases). In DNA, the CDR3 is TGCAGTGCCTTCAGGGGCCCGCCGGACCACATTTATGGCTACACCTTC. Amino acid sequence: CSAFRGPPDHIYGYTF.